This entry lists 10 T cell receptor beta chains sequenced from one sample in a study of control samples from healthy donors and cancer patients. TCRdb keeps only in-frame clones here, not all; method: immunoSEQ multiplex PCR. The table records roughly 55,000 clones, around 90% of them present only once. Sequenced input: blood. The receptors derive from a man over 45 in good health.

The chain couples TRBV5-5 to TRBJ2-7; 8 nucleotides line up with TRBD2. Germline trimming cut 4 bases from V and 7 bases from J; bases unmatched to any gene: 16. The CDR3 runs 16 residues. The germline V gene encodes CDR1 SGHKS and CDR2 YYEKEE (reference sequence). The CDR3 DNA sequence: TGTGCCAGCAGCCTCGGGGGGGCAGGTTCCCTTTGGGAGCAGTACTTC. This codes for CASSLGGAGSLWEQYF.

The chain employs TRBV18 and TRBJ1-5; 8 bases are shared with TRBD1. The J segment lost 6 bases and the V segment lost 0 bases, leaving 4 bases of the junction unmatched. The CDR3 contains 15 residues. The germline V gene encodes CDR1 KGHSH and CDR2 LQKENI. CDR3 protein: CASSPPAGGSQPQHF. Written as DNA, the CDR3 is TGTGCCAGCTCACCACCCGCAGGGGGCAGTCAGCCCCAGCATTTT.

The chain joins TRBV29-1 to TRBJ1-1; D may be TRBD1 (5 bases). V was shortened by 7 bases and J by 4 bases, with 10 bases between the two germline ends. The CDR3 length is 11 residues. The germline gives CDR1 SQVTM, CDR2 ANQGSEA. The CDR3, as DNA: TGCAGCGCCAGGGAGTCCACTGAAGCTTTCTTT. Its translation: CSARESTEAFF.

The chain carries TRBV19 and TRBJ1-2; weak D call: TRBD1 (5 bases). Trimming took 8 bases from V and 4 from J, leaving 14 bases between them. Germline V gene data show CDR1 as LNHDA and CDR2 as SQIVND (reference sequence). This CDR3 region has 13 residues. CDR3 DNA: TGTGCCAGTGGCCAGGGCCCGTCCTATGGCTACACCTTC. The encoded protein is CASGQGPSYGYTF.

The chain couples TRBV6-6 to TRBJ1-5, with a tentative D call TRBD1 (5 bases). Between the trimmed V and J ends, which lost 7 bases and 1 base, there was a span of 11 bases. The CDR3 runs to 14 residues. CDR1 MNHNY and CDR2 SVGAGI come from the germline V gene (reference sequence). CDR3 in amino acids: CASNTRVSNQPQHF. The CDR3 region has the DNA TGTGCCAGCAACACCAGGGTCAGCAATCAGCCCCAGCATTTT.

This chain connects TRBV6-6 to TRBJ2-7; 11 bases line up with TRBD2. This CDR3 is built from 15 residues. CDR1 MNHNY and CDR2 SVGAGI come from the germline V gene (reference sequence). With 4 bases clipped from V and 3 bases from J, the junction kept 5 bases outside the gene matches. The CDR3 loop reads CASSSLTSGDYEQYF. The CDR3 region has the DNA TGTGCCAGCAGTTCTTTGACTAGCGGGGACTACGAGCAGTACTTC.

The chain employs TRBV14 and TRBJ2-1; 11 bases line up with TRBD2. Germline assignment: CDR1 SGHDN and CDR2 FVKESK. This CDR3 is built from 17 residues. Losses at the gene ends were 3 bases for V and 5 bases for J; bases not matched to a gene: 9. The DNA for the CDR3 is TGTGCCAGCAGCCAGTTACGGGGACTAGCGGCCAACAATGAGCAGTTCTTC. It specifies CASSQLRGLAANNEQFF.

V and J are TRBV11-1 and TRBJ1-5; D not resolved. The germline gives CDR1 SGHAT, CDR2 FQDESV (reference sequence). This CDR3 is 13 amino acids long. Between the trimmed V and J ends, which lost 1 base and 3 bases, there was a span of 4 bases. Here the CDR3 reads CASSLVDNQPQHF. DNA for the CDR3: TGTGCCAGCAGCTTAGTTGACAATCAGCCCCAGCATTTT.

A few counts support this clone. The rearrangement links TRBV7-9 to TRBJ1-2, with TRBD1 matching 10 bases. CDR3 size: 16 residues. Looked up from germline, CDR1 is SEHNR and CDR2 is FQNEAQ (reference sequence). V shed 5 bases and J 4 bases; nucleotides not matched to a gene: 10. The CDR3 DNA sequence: TGTGCCAGCAGCCTCAGACAGGGGGCGCAGAGCTATGGCTACACCTTC. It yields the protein CASSLRQGAQSYGYTF. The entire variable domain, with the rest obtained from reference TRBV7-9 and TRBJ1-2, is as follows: DTGVSQNPRHKITKRGQNVTFRCDPISEHNRLYWYRQTLGQGPEFLTYFQNEAQLEKSRLLSDRFSAERPKGSFSTLEIQRTEQGDSAMYLCASSLRQGAQSYGYTFGSGTRLTVV.

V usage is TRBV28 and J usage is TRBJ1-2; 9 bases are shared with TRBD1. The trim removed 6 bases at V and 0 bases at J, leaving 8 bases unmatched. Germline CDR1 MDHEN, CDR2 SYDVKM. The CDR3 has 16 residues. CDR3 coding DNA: TGTGCCAGCAGGTTGGGGGGACAGGGTTCTAACTATGGCTACACCTTC. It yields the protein CASRLGGQGSNYGYTF.